This T cell receptor beta chain was recorded in a study of cytomegalovirus exposure and HLA in healthy donors. Study-level results: Most observed TCR sequences were rare, whereas some public TCRs were detected in many donors. In vitro data verified a few CMV-associated chains as specific for CMV antigens.

The donors belonged to the roughly 120-subject validation cohort, separate from the roughly 720-subject first cohort. TCRdb's copy holds only in-frame clones and misses some; the assay was immunoSEQ multiplex PCR. The data show about 63,000 clones, with more than 80% seen just once and more than 0.95% held by the top ten. This clone has more than one count but fewer than ten. The antigen is unknown. This clonotype was obtained from a woman younger than 35 in good health and CMV-seronegative. Input material: PBMCs.

The CDR3 DNA follows: TGTGCCAGCAGTTTAAGATACAGGGGTAACACCGGGGAGCTGTTTTTT. It yields the protein CASSLRYRGNTGELFF. The rearrangement uses TRBV28 and TRBJ2-2; 7 nucleotides agree with TRBD1. V dropped 2 bases and J dropped 2; count of bases not matched to a gene: 5. CDR1 and CDR2 (germline): MDHEN, SYDVKM. The CDR3 spans 16 residues.